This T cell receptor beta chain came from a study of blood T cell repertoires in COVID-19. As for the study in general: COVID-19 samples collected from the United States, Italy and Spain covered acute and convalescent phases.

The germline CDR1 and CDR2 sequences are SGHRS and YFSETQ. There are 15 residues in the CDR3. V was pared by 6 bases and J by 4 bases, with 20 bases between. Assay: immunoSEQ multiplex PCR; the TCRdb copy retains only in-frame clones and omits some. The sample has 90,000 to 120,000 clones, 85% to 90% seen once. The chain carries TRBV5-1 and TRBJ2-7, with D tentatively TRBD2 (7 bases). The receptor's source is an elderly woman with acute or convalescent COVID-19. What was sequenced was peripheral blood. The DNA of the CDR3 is TGCGCCAGCAATCTCGAACAGGGAGGGCTTTACGAGCAGTACTTC. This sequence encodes CASNLEQGGLYEQYF.